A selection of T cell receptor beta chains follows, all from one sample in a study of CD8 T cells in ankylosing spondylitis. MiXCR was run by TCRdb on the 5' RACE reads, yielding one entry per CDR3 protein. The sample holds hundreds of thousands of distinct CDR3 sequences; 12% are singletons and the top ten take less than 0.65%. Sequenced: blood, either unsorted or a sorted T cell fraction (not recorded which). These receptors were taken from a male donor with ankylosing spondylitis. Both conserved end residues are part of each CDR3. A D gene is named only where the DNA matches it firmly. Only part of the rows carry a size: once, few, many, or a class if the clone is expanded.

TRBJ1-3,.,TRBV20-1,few,TGCAGTGCTAGAGATAGGGCATGGAGGCTTGGTGGAAACACCATATATTTT,CSARDRAWRLGGNTIYF
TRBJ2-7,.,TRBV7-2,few,TGTGCCAGCAGCTTAAGCGTGGCCCCAGACTACGAGCAGTACTTC,CASSLSVAPDYEQYF
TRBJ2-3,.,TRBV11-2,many,TGTGCCAGCAGCCCCAGAAGTCAGGACGTTGGCGACACAGATACGCAGTATTTT,CASSPRSQDVGDTDTQYF
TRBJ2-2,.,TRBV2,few,TGTGCCAGCAGACGACAGCAGGCGGGAACCGGGGAGCTGTTTTTT,CASRRQQAGTGELFF
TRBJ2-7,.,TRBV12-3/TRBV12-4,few,TGTGCCAGCAGTTTAGGGGACAATTCCTACGAGCAGTACTTC,CASSLGDNSYEQYF
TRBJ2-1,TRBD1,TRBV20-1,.,TGCAGTGCAAACGGACAGGCAGTCAATGAGCAGTTCTTC,CSANGQAVNEQFF
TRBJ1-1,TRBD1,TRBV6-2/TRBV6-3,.,TGTGCCAGCACCAGGACAGGGGGTTCCACTGAAGCTTTCTTT,CASTRTGGSTEAFF
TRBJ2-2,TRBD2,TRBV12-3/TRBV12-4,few,TGTGCCAGCAGACCGGGAGGGCCTTCCGGGGAGCTGTTTTTT,CASRPGGPSGELFF
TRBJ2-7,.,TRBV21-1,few,TGTGCCAGCAGCAAAGGACGGGACTCCTACGAGCAGTACTTC,CASSKGRDSYEQYF
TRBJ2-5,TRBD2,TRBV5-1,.,TGCGCCAGCAGCTTGGGCCCAGCGGGGGGGCAGGAGACCCAGTACTTC,CASSLGPAGGQETQYF
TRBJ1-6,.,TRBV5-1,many,TGCGCCAGCAGCCCTTGGATCAATTCACCCCTCCACTTT,CASSPWINSPLHF
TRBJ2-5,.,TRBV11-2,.,TGTGCCAGCAGCTCAGTTGACTTACAAGAGACCCAGTACTTC,CASSSVDLQETQYF
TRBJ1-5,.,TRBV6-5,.,TGTGCCAGCAGTTACTCGGGGGGGAACAATCAGCCCCAGCATTTT,CASSYSGGNNQPQHF
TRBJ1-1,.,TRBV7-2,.,TGTGCCAGCAGCTTATGGGGTCGGAGAACTGAAGCTTTCTTT,CASSLWGRRTEAFF
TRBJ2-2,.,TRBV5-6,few,TGTGCCAGCAGCCCAGAAGGGGCTGGGAACACCGGGGAGCTGTTTTTT,CASSPEGAGNTGELFF
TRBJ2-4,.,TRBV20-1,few,TGCAGTGCTACCCTGGGTAAAAGCCTAGCCAAAAACATTCAGTACTTC,CSATLGKSLAKNIQYF
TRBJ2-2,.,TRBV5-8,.,TGTGCCAGCAGCTTGATGAGGGGCTCCGGGGAGCTGTTTTTT,CASSLMRGSGELFF
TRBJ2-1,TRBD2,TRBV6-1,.,TGTGCCAGCAGTCCAATAGAAAGGACTAGCGGTGAGGAGCAGTTCTTC,CASSPIERTSGEEQFF
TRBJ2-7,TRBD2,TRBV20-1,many,TGCAGTGCTAGACAGGGACTAGAACACTACGAGCAGTACTTC,CSARQGLEHYEQYF
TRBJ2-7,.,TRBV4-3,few,TGCGCCAGCAGCCAAGATCGGACGGTTTCCTACGAGCAGTACTTC,CASSQDRTVSYEQYF
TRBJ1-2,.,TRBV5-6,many,TGTGCCAGCAGCTTGGGACAGACGGACGGCTACACCTTC,CASSLGQTDGYTF
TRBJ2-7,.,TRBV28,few,TGTGCCAGCAGTTTGGATCAGAGCTCCTACGAGCAGTACTTC,CASSLDQSSYEQYF